The 21 T cell receptor beta chains below all came from one sample that was sequenced in a study of Tregs in tolerant kidney transplant recipients. Sequenced by immunoSEQ multiplex PCR; TCRdb stores in-frame clones only, minus some. The sample holds under 95,000 clones, around 90% seen once. This specimen consisted of Tregs from blood, obtained before the transplant. These receptor sequences come from a human donor who received a combined kidney and bone marrow transplant.

CDR3: CASSRLSSRETQYF. Written as DNA, the CDR3 is TGTGCCAGCTCACGGTTGAGTAGCCGAGAGACCCAGTACTTC. The chain is built from TRBV6-5 and TRBJ2-5; no definite D call. V dropped 8 bases and J dropped 4 bases, with 17 bases sitting between them. The CDR3 spans 14 residues. Germline-derived CDR1 and CDR2 are MNHEY and SVGAGI.

CDR3 in amino acids: CASSREQGAGNTIYF. The CDR3 DNA reads TGCGCCAGCAGCAGAGAACAGGGGGCGGGAAACACCATATATTTT. The chain combines TRBV5-1 with TRBJ1-3; 9 nucleotides match TRBD1. The ends lost 4 bases at V and 4 bases at J; junction bases unmatched: 6. This CDR3 is built from 15 residues. From germline, CDR1 is SGHRS and CDR2 YFSETQ.

The chain combines TRBV11-3 with TRBJ1-1, with D perhaps matching TRBD1 (5 bases). The CDR3 has 13 residues. V was clipped by 1 base and J by 3 bases, with 6 bases between them. Germline lookup yields CDR1 SGHNT and CDR2 YENEEA. The CDR3, as DNA: TGTGCCAGCAGCTTAGGCAGGGACACTGAAGCTTTCTTT. Protein sequence: CASSLGRDTEAFF. Together with reference TRBV11-3 and TRBJ1-1, the CDR3 gives the full variable domain: EAGVVQSPRYKIIEKKQPVAFWCNPISGHNTLYWYLQNLGQGPELLIRYENEEAVDDSQLPKDRFSAERLKGVDSTLKIQPAELGDSAVYLCASSLGRDTEAFFGQGTRLTVV.

The chain combines TRBV18 with TRBJ2-7; 7 bases fit TRBD1. The ends lost 6 bases at V and 3 bases at J; junction bases unmatched: 8. The germline gives CDR1 KGHSH, CDR2 LQKENI. This CDR3 is 14 amino acids long. This CDR3 is CASSMGQIIYEQYF. The CDR3 DNA follows: TGTGCCAGCTCGATGGGACAGATCATCTACGAGCAGTACTTC.

The V gene is TRBV4-3, the J gene TRBJ2-3; TRBD2 matches 9 bases. The CDR3 spans 15 residues. Germline lookup yields CDR1 LGHNA and CDR2 YSLEER. The V gene end was trimmed by 3 bases and the J gene end by 1 base; junction bases not matched to a gene: 2. CDR3 coding DNA: TGCGCCAGCAGCCAGGCTAGCGGGGGCACAGATACGCAGTATTTT. Protein product: CASSQASGGTDTQYF.

The chain is built from TRBV28 and TRBJ2-6; 9 nucleotides match TRBD1. With 6 bases clipped from V and 0 bases from J, the junction kept 3 bases outside the gene matches. The CDR3 has 16 residues. Germline CDR1 is MDHEN and CDR2 is SYDVKM. The CDR3 nucleotides read TGTGCCAGCAGAACAGGGGGCCTCTCTGGGGCCAACGTCCTGACTTTC. This translates into CASRTGGLSGANVLTF. Full variable domain (remainder filled in from reference TRBV28 and TRBJ2-6): DVKVTQSSRYLVKRTGEKVFLECVQDMDHENMFWYRQDPGLGLRLIYFSYDVKMKEKGDIPEGYSVSREKKERFSLILESASTNQTSMYLCASRTGGLSGANVLTFGAGSRLTVL.

This clone was seen once. This chain connects TRBV6-6 to TRBJ2-5; possible D gene TRBD1, 6 bases. The J call is doubtful: the DNA matches TRBJ2-7 better. This CDR3 is built from 13 residues. From germline, CDR1 is MNHNY and CDR2 SVGAGI (reference sequence). The CDR3 is CASRRGDNYEQYF. CDR3 in DNA: TGTGCCAGCAGGAGAGGGGACAACTACGAGCAGTACTTC.

The rearrangement joins TRBV28 to TRBJ1-5; possible D gene TRBD1, 6 bases. From germline, CDR1 is MDHEN and CDR2 SYDVKM. The CDR3 covers 16 residues. V dropped 3 bases and J dropped 4 bases, with 16 bases sitting between them. The CDR3 region has the DNA TGTGCCAGCAGTTTTCTGGGATTAAGGGGGAATCAGCCCCAGCATTTT. It encodes CASSFLGLRGNQPQHF.

The CDR3 nucleotides read TGTGCCAGCAGGACATTTTCGGGATCGTCAGATACGCAGTATTTT. Its protein product is CASRTFSGSSDTQYF. The chain combines TRBV6-5 with TRBJ2-3, with D perhaps TRBD2 (5 bases). Trimming removed 6 bases at V and 4 bases at J, with 17 bases between. This CDR3 has 15 amino acids. Germline CDR1 and CDR2: MNHEY and SVGAGI.

The CDR3 region is CASSLRTENTEAFF. The DNA for the CDR3 is TGTGCCAGCAGTTTGAGGACAGAGAACACTGAAGCTTTCTTT. The rearrangement links TRBV27 to TRBJ1-1, with a weak D call TRBD1 (6 bases). Germline values: CDR1 MNHEY, CDR2 SMNVEV (reference sequence). The V end was cut by 3 bases, the J end by 1 base, with 9 bases between. The CDR3 is made up of 14 amino acids.

V usage is TRBV19 and J usage is TRBJ2-7; TRBD2 matches 8 bases. V gave up 6 bases and J gave up 4 bases; unmatched junction bases: 8. The germline V gene has CDR1 LNHDA and CDR2 SQIVND (reference sequence). The CDR3 consists of 14 residues. CDR3 sequence: CASRPVAGTYEQYF. CDR3 DNA sequence: TGTGCCAGTAGACCCGTAGCGGGAACGTACGAGCAGTACTTC.

V is TRBV13 and J is TRBJ1-1; a weak D match, TRBD1 (5 bases). The CDR3 has 16 residues. The V and J ends lost 5 bases and 1 base respectively, with 17 bases between them. From germline, CDR1 is PRHDT and CDR2 FYEKMQ (reference sequence). CDR3 nucleotide sequence: TGTGCCAGCAGCCCCTCTGGTTGGGGGGAGAACACTGAAGCTTTCTTT. Its protein is CASSPSGWGENTEAFF.

The chain employs TRBV11-2 and TRBJ2-6; D may be TRBD1 (6 bases). The CDR3 extends over 16 amino acids. Germline values: CDR1 SGHAT, CDR2 FQNNGV. V lost 6 bases, J lost 0 bases, and 12 bases lay in between. CDR3 in amino acids: CASSGDIFSGANVLTF. CDR3 nucleotide sequence: TGTGCCAGCAGTGGGGACATTTTCTCTGGGGCCAACGTCCTGACTTTC.

This chain uses TRBV6-6 with TRBJ1-6; no firm D call. Per germline, CDR1 MNHNY and CDR2 SVGAGI (reference sequence). The germline V and J ends were trimmed by 6 bases and 5 bases, with 8 bases remaining between them. This CDR3 region has 13 residues. The CDR3 here is CASSRPDNSPLHF. The CDR3 DNA is TGTGCCAGCAGCCGACCGGATAATTCACCCCTCCACTTT.

This clone came up once. The rearrangement joins TRBV19 to TRBJ2-1; 11 nucleotides match TRBD2. CDR1 LNHDA and CDR2 SQIVND come from the germline V gene (reference sequence). The CDR3 is 15 amino acids. Unmatched junction bases numbered 10, after V lost 9 bases and J lost 6 bases. CDR3 sequence reads: CASVSGLAGSNEQFF. CDR3 nucleotides: TGTGCCAGCGTTAGCGGACTAGCGGGTTCCAATGAGCAGTTCTTC.

The chain employs TRBV28 and TRBJ2-7; 7 bases map to TRBD2. From germline, CDR1 is MDHEN and CDR2 SYDVKM. With V trimmed by 7 bases and J by 2 bases, 5 bases remained unmatched. CDR3 length: 13 amino acids. Written as DNA, the CDR3 is TGTGCCAGCACTGGGACTACCCCCTACGAGCAGTACTTC. It translates to CASTGTTPYEQYF. Full variable domain (rest looked up from reference TRBV28 and TRBJ2-7): DVKVTQSSRYLVKRTGEKVFLECVQDMDHENMFWYRQDPGLGLRLIYFSYDVKMKEKGDIPEGYSVSREKKERFSLILESASTNQTSMYLCASTGTTPYEQYFGPGTRLTVT.

The V and J genes are TRBV27 and TRBJ2-7; 9 nucleotides line up with TRBD1. The ends lost 2 bases at V and 3 bases at J; junction bases unmatched: 2. The CDR3 consists of 14 residues. Per germline, CDR1 MNHEY and CDR2 SMNVEV (reference sequence). CDR3 DNA: TGTGCCAGCAGTTTAGGGACAGGGCACTACGAGCAGTACTTC. It translates to CASSLGTGHYEQYF.

The V and J genes are TRBV27 and TRBJ2-6; no reliable D call. CDR3 size: 14 residues. CDR1 and CDR2 (germline): MNHEY, SMNVEV (reference sequence). The V and J ends lost 2 bases and 4 bases respectively, with 6 bases between them. CDR3 amino acids: CASSLQAGANVLTF. The DNA of the CDR3 is TGTGCCAGCAGTTTACAGGCGGGGGCCAACGTCCTGACTTTC.

This chain joins TRBV9 and TRBJ2-1; 11 nucleotides line up with TRBD2. The V gene's germline CDR1 is SGDLS and CDR2 YYNGEE. Germline trimming cut 7 bases from V and 3 bases from J; bases unmatched to any gene: 6. This CDR3 has 15 residues. CDR3 in amino acids: CASGTGLAVYNEQFF. Written as DNA, the CDR3 is TGTGCCAGCGGGACGGGACTAGCGGTCTACAATGAGCAGTTCTTC.

The chain has TRBV5-6 and TRBJ2-6, with D tentatively TRBD1 (6 bases). CDR1 and CDR2 (germline): SGHDT, YYEEEE. Trimming shortened V by 1 base and J by 2 bases, and 7 bases separated the two germline ends. This CDR3 is built from 15 residues. CDR3 protein: CASSLTGTGANVLTF. The CDR3 DNA sequence: TGTGCCAGCAGCTTGACAGGGACTGGGGCCAACGTCCTGACTTTC.

The V gene is TRBV10-3, the J gene TRBJ2-2; 16 bases map to TRBD2. CDR3 length: 17 residues. Looked up from germline, CDR1 is ENHRY and CDR2 is SYGVKD. Losses at the gene ends were 6 bases for V and 6 bases for J; bases not matched to a gene: 7. The CDR3 spells CAIRDRGLAGGAGELFF. The CDR3 DNA sequence: TGTGCCATCAGAGACCGGGGACTAGCGGGAGGGGCCGGGGAGCTGTTTTTT.